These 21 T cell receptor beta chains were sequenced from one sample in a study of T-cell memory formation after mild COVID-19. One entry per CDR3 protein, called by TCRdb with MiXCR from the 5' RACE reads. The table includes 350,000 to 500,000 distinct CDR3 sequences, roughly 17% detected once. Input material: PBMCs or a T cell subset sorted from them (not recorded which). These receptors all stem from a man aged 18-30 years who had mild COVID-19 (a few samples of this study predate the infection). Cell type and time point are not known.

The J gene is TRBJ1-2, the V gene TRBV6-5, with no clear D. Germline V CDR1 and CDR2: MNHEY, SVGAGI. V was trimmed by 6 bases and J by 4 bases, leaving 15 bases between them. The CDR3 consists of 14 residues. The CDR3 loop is CASSLLRGSYGYTF. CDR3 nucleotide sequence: TGTGCCAGCAGCCTACTGAGAGGGTCCTATGGCTACACCTTC.

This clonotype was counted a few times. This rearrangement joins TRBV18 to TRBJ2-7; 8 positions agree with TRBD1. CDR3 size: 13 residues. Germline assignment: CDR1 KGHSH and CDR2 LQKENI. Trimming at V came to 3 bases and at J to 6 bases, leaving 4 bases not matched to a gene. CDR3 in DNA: TGTGCCAGCTCACCGCCCGGACAGGGCGAGCAGTACTTC. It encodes CASSPPGQGEQYF. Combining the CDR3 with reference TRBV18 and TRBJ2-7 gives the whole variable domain NAGVMQNPRHLVRRRGQEARLRCSPMKGHSHVYWYRQLPEEGLKFMVYLQKENIIDESGMPKERFSAEFPKEGPSILRIQQVVRGDSAAYFCASSPPGQGEQYFGPGTRLTVT.

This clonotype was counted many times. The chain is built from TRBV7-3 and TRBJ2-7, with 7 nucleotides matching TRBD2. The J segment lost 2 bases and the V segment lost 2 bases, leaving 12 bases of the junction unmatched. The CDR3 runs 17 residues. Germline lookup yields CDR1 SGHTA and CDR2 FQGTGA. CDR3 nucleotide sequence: TGTGCCAGCAGCTTAGGTATGTCGGCTAGCGGACCCTACGAGCAGTACTTC. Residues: CASSLGMSASGPYEQYF.

The CDR3 is CAISESMATSYEQYF. The CDR3, as DNA: TGTGCCATCAGTGAGTCGATGGCGACTTCCTACGAGCAGTACTTC. V and J are TRBV10-3 and TRBJ2-7, with D unclear. Germline CDR1 is ENHRY and CDR2 is SYGVKD. The CDR3 runs 15 residues. V was shortened by 0 bases and J by 1 base, with 10 bases between the two germline ends.

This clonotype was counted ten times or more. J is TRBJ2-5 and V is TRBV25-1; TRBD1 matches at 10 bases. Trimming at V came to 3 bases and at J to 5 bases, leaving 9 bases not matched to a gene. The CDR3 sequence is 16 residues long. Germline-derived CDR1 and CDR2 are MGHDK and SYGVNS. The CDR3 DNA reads TGTGCCAGCAGTGATCTAACCGGGACAGGGGTCGAGACCCAGTACTTC. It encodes CASSDLTGTGVETQYF.

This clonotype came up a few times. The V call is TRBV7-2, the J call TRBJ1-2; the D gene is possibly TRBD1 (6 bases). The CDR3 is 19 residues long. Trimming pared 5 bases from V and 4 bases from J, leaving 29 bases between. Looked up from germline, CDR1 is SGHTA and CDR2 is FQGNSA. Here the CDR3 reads CASSADDGTFNRAGYGYTF. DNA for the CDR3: TGTGCCAGCAGCGCGGACGACGGGACATTCAACAGAGCCGGCTATGGCTACACCTTC.

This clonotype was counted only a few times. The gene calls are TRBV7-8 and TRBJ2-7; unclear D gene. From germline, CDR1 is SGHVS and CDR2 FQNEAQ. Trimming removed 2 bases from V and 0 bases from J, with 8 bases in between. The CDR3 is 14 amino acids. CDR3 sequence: CASSLQLNSYEQYV. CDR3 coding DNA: TGTGCCAGCAGCTTACAGCTGAACTCCTACGAGCAGTACGTC.

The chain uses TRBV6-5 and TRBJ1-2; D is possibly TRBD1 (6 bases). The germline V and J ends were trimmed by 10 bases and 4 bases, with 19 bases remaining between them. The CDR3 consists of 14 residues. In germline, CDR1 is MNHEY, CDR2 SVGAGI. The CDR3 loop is CATRKRGVGYGYTF. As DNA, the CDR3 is TGTGCCACCAGAAAAAGGGGGGTTGGCTATGGCTACACCTTC.

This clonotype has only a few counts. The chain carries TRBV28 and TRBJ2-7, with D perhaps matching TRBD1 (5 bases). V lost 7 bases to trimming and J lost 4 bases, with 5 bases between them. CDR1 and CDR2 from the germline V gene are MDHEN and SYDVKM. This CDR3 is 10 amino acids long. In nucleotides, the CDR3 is TGTGCCAGCAAGGGGTACGAGCAGTACGTC. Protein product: CASKGYEQYV.

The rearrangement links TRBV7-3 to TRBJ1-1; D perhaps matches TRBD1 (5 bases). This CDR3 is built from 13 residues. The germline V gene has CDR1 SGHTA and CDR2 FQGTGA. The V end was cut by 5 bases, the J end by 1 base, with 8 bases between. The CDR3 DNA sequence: TGTGCCAGCAGCGGCGGGGGGAACACTGAAGCTTTCTTT. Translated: CASSGGGNTEAFF.

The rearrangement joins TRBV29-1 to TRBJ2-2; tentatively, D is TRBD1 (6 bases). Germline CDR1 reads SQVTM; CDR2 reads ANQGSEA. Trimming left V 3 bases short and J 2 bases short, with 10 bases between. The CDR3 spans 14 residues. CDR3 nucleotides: TGCAGCGTTGATAACAGGGAAAACACCGGGGAGCTGTTTTTT. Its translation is CSVDNRENTGELFF.

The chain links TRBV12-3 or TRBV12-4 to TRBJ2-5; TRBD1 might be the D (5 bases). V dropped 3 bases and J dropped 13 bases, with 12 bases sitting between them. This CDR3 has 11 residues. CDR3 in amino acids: CASSLGLLLYF. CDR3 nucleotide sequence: TGTGCCAGCAGTTTGGGGCTTCTCCTGTACTTC.

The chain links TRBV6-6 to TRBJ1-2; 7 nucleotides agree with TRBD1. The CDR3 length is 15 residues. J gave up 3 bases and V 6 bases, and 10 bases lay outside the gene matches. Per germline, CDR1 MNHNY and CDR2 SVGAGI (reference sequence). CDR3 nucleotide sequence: TGTGCCAGCAGCCGAACAGGGGATTCAGACTATGGCTACACCTTC. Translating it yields CASSRTGDSDYGYTF.

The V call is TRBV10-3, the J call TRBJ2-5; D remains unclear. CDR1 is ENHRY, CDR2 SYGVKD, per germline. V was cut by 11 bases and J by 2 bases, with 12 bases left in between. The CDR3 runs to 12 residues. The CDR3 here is CASSSVQETQYF. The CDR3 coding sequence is TGTGCCTCAAGCTCGGTACAAGAGACCCAGTACTTC.

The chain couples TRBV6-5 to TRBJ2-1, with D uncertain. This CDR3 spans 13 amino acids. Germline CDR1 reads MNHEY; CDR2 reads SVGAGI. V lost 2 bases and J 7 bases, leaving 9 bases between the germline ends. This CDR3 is CASSYPARNEQFF. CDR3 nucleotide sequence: TGTGCCAGCAGTTACCCGGCTCGTAATGAGCAGTTCTTC.

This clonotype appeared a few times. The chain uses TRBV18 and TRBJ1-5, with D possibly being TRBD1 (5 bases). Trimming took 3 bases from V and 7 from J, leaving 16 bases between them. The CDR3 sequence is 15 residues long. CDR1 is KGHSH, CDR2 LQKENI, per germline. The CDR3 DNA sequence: TGTGCCAGCTCACCCCGTCCAGTCGAGGGGCAGCCCCAGCATTTT. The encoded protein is CASSPRPVEGQPQHF.

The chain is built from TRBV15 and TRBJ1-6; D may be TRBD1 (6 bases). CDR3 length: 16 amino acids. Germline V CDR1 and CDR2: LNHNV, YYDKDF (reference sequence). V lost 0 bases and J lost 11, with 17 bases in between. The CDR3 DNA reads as TGTGCCACCAGCAGAGATCGAAGGGGGGCTACGACACCCCTCCACTTT. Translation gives CATSRDRRGATTPLHF.

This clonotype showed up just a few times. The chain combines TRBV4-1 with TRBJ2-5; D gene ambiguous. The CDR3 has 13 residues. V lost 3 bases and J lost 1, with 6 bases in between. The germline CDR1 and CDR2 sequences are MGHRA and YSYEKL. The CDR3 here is CASSHPRQETQYF. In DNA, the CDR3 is TGCGCCAGCAGCCATCCCCGCCAAGAGACCCAGTACTTC.

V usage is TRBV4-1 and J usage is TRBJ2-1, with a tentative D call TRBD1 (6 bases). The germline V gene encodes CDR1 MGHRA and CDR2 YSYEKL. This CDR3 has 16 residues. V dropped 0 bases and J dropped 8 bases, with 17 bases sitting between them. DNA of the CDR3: TGCGCCAGCAGCCAAGAGGGACCACTACAGGGATATGAGCAGTTCTTC. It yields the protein CASSQEGPLQGYEQFF.

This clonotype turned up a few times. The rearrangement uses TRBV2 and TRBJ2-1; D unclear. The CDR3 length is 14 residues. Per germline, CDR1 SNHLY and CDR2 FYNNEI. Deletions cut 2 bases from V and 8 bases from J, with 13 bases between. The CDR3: CASSEQTTNYEQFF. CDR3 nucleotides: TGTGCCAGCAGTGAACAGACCACTAATTATGAGCAGTTCTTC.

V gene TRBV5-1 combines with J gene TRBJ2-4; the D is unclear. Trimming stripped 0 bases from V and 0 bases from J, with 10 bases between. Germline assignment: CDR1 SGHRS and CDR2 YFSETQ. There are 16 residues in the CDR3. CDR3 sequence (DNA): TGCGCCAGCAGCTTGGGGTACAGTTTAGCCAAAAACATTCAGTACTTC. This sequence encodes CASSLGYSLAKNIQYF.